This T cell receptor (beta chain) comes out of a study of beta chain features in type 1 diabetes. For the study at large: All samples together contributed 95 million to 110 million sorted cells for examination. Findings and caveats of the study: In all four CD4+ subsets, TCRB CDR3 length was significantly, moderately reduced in type 1 diabetes. Patients with type 1 diabetes carried fewer insertions and had more deletions at their VDJ junctions. HLA effects on TCRB rearrangement stayed unresolved here.

Cells sorted by CD45RO/CCR7/CD25/CD127/CD95/CD27 comprised CD4+ naive, central memory, regulatory and stem cell-like memory cells. Every bit of the isolated RNA underwent reverse transcription, so sequencing read expressed TCRB transcripts. The method was immunoSEQ multiplex PCR; TCRdb's version includes in-frame clones alone and lacks a portion of them. The sample contains roughly 340,000 clones, roughly 14% of which appear only once. The CDR3 is made up of 13 amino acids. Germline loops: CDR1 MNHEY, CDR2 SVGAGI. Trimming removed 4 bases at V and 9 bases at J, with 13 bases between. This clone has only a few counts. Its antigen is unknown.

The J gene is TRBJ2-1, the V gene TRBV6-5; no clear D gene. The specimen sequenced was naive CD4+ T cells from blood. The source of this sequence is a young woman with type 1 diabetes. Written as DNA, the CDR3 is TGTGCCAGCAGTTTCCAACAGAGATCTGAGCAGTTCTTC. Translation: CASSFQQRSEQFF.